The next 26 T cell receptor beta chains were all read from a single sample in a study of human T cells and chemical hapten exposure. Time point: pre-sensitization, week 0. Treatment noted: therapeutic diphenylcyclopropenone sensitization with weekly scalp DPC. TCRdb re-analysed the RACE reads in MiXCR, keeping a single row per CDR3 protein. The sample records about 380,000 distinct CDR3 sequences, approximately 5% being singletons. Sequenced material: whole blood, taken in connection with sensitization to the hapten diphenylcyclopropenone (DPC). These receptors all come from a woman between 45 and 60 years old with alopecia areata. Some clones in this sample may be carry-over from other donors' samples.

The sample holds a few counts of this clonotype. V gene TRBV7-2 combines with J gene TRBJ2-1, with 13 bases that match TRBD2. The CDR3 contains 19 residues. The germline CDR1 and CDR2 sequences are SGHTA and FQGNSA. The junction had 8 bases not matched to a gene; V was cut back by 1 base and J by 2 bases. The CDR3 protein is CASSLDWTSGSGPYNEQFF. DNA of the CDR3: TGTGCCAGCAGCTTAGACTGGACTAGCGGGAGTGGGCCCTACAATGAGCAGTTCTTC.

This clonotype was observed a few times. This chain connects TRBV6-5 to TRBJ2-7, with 9 nucleotides matching TRBD2. Germline V gene data show CDR1 as MNHEY and CDR2 as SVGAGI. The V and J ends lost 7 bases and 6 bases, in that order; junction bases with no gene match: 7. CDR3 length equals 13 residues. The CDR3 coding sequence is TGTGCCAGCAAGCCTAGCGGGGCCCCCGAGCAGTACTTC. Translating it yields CASKPSGAPEQYF.

This clonotype was observed a handful of times. This chain joins TRBV24-1 and TRBJ1-5; D unresolved. The CDR3 contains 12 residues. Germline CDR1 is KGHDR and CDR2 is SFDVKD. Trimming stripped 3 bases from V and 4 bases from J, with 3 bases between. CDR3 DNA: TGTGCCACCAGTGATGAAAATCAGCCCCAGCATTTT. This encodes CATSDENQPQHF.

This clonotype has at least ten counts. The genes are TRBV29-1 and TRBJ2-3; D ambiguous. The CDR3 has 15 amino acids. Trimming stripped 1 base from V and 1 base from J, with 12 bases between. CDR1 is SQVTM, CDR2 ANQGSEA, per germline. The chain's CDR3 is CSVEAAGLRTDTQYF. As DNA, the CDR3 is TGCAGCGTTGAAGCGGCAGGATTACGCACAGATACGCAGTATTTT.

This clonotype came up a few times. V usage is TRBV28 and J usage is TRBJ1-2; 7 nucleotides match TRBD1. The CDR3 is 15 residues long. Germline trimming cut 5 bases from V and 3 bases from J; bases unmatched to any gene: 9. Germline CDR1 reads MDHEN; CDR2 reads SYDVKM. CDR3 nucleotides: TGTGCCAGCAGTCATACAGGGGAAGGGTACTATGGCTACACCTTC. Translated, it gives CASSHTGEGYYGYTF.

This clonotype was recorded many times. V usage is TRBV6-5 and J usage is TRBJ1-4; D remains unclear. Trimming cost V 6 bases and J 8 bases, with 19 bases left between them. This CDR3 has 15 residues. CDR1 is MNHEY, CDR2 SVGAGI, per germline. The DNA of the CDR3 is TGTGCCAGCAGCTCTCCGGAAGGGCGCGGAGAAAAACTGTTTTTT. It specifies CASSSPEGRGEKLFF.

This clonotype showed up many times. A much larger clone is a single base away; this may be a read error. The V gene is TRBV12-3 or TRBV12-4, the J gene TRBJ2-7; no clear D gene. V lost 3 bases, J lost 6 bases, and 6 bases lay in between. This CDR3 spans 11 amino acids. The CDR3, as DNA: TGTGCCAGCAGTTTCGTGGGCGAGCAGTACTTC. It yields the protein CASSFVGEQYF.

This clonotype was detected only a few times. The chain employs TRBV7-2 and TRBJ2-7; possibly TRBD2 for D (5 bases). The CDR3 sequence is 13 residues long. The germline V gene has CDR1 SGHTA and CDR2 FQGNSA. Deletions cut 5 bases from V and 5 bases from J, with 13 bases between. CDR3 coding DNA: TGTGCCAGCAGCCCAAGGACGGGAAACGAGCAGTACTTC. This sequence encodes CASSPRTGNEQYF.

This clonotype was recorded many times. V is TRBV28 and J is TRBJ1-3; D gene unclear. V was trimmed by 4 bases and J by 0 bases, leaving 13 bases between them. Germline-derived CDR1 and CDR2 are MDHEN and SYDVKM. The CDR3 is 16 residues long. CDR3 loop: CASSSPDGSSGNTIYF. The CDR3 DNA follows: TGTGCCAGCAGTTCTCCGGACGGGAGCTCTGGAAACACCATATATTTT.

This clonotype was observed a few times. The rearrangement uses TRBV10-3 and TRBJ2-2; 9 bases line up with TRBD1. From germline, CDR1 is ENHRY and CDR2 SYGVKD. This CDR3 is 14 amino acids long. Trimming removed 5 bases from V and 3 bases from J; junction bases left unmatched: 1. This CDR3 is CAISRDRDTGELFF. In DNA, the CDR3 is TGTGCCATCAGTCGGGACAGGGACACCGGGGAGCTGTTTTTT.

This clonotype was seen ten or more times. The rearrangement joins TRBV9 to TRBJ2-1; D gene unclear. The V gene's germline CDR1 is SGDLS and CDR2 YYNGEE. Trimming shortened V by 4 bases and J by 0 bases, and 11 bases separated the two germline ends. The length of the CDR3 is 15 residues. The CDR3 coding sequence is TGTGCCAGCAGCCCCTCCCCAGGCTCCTACAATGAGCAGTTCTTC. Protein product: CASSPSPGSYNEQFF.

This clonotype was seen a few times. The chain employs TRBV29-1 and TRBJ1-2, with 8 bases aligning to TRBD1. Germline-derived CDR1 and CDR2 are SQVTM and ANQGSEA. The length of the CDR3 is 17 residues. V shed 7 bases, J shed 1 base, and the junction held 17 bases outside the gene matches. CDR3 DNA: TGCAGCGGTTTTCCCATGGGAGGACAGGGTGATAACTATGGCTACACCTTC. This translates into CSGFPMGGQGDNYGYTF.

This clonotype was found many times. The chain couples TRBV4-2 to TRBJ2-3; the D gene is possibly TRBD1 (6 bases). The CDR3 spans 17 residues. V was shortened by 3 bases and J by 1 base, with 17 bases between the two germline ends. CDR1 and CDR2 from the germline V gene are LGHNA and YNFKEQ. Written as DNA, the CDR3 is TGTGCCAGCAGCCATGGACGGGACGCAGGGGGCACAGATACGCAGTATTTT. Its translation: CASSHGRDAGGTDTQYF.

This clonotype has at least ten counts. The genes are TRBV6-5 and TRBJ2-2; no clear D. V was clipped by 7 bases and J by 5 bases, with 14 bases between them. The CDR3 extends over 14 amino acids. Per the germline V gene, CDR1 is MNHEY and CDR2 is SVGAGI. The CDR3: CASTQTLGTGELFF. In DNA, the CDR3 is TGTGCCAGCACCCAAACGCTGGGGACCGGGGAGCTGTTTTTT.

With respect to this clonotype: A read error is likely, as this CDR3 ends without the conserved phenylalanine or tryptophan. V and J are TRBV5-1 and TRBJ2-7; D perhaps matches TRBD1 (6 bases). The CDR3 covers 11 residues. Germline CDR1 and CDR2: SGHRS and YFSETQ. V lost 5 bases and J lost 4, with 7 bases in between. The CDR3 sequence is CASRQGYEQYY. The DNA of the CDR3 is TGCGCCAGCAGACAGGGTTACGAGCAGTACTAC.

This clonotype has a count of ten or more. This rearrangement joins TRBV28 to TRBJ2-7, with D hard to call. Trimming took 3 bases from V and 0 from J, leaving 9 bases between them. The length of the CDR3 is 14 residues. The germline V gene has CDR1 MDHEN and CDR2 SYDVKM. CDR3 bases: TGTGCCAGCAGTTTTACGGAAAGCTCCTACGAGCAGTACTTC. This sequence encodes CASSFTESSYEQYF.

The table lists this clonotype with many counts. The V call is TRBV2, the J call TRBJ2-3, with unresolved D. The V end lost 5 bases, the J end lost 3 bases, and 12 bases lay between the germline ends. Germline V CDR1 and CDR2: SNHLY, FYNNEI. CDR3 length equals 14 residues. The CDR3 is CASSSTVLTDTQYF. As DNA, the CDR3 is TGTGCCAGCAGTAGTACGGTCCTTACAGATACGCAGTATTTT.

This clonotype was detected ten times or more. This chain joins TRBV3-1 and TRBJ2-5; TRBD2 matches at 8 bases. CDR3 length: 15 residues. V shed 3 bases, J shed 5 bases, and the junction held 8 bases outside the gene matches. The germline gives CDR1 LGHDT, CDR2 YNNKEL (reference sequence). The CDR3 region has the DNA TGTGCCAGCAGCCATTATAAGCGGGGGCGTGAGACCCAGTACTTC. This encodes CASSHYKRGRETQYF.

This clonotype was observed at least ten times. The genes are TRBV6-6 and TRBJ2-7, with D tentatively TRBD1 (5 bases). The V and J ends lost 8 bases and 1 base respectively, with 15 bases between them. Germline V CDR1 and CDR2: MNHNY, SVGAGI (reference sequence). This CDR3 is 14 amino acids long. The CDR3 DNA sequence: TGTGCCAGCCTTAGTGGGCAGGGATCCTACGAGCAGTACTTC. Translation gives CASLSGQGSYEQYF.

V gene TRBV6-5 combines with J gene TRBJ1-1; TRBD1 aligns across 11 bases. The ends lost 4 bases at V and 1 base at J; junction bases unmatched: 5. This CDR3 comprises 16 residues. Germline V gene sequence: CDR1 MNHEY, CDR2 SVGAGI. The CDR3 coding sequence is TGTGCCAGCAGTTCCGGACAGGGGGCGCCGAACACTGAAGCTTTCTTT. It codes for CASSSGQGAPNTEAFF.

V is TRBV6-2 or TRBV6-3 and J is TRBJ2-2, with 7 bases identical to TRBD2. Trimming cost V 7 bases and J 3 bases; bases outside gene matches: 8. In germline, CDR1 is MNHEY, CDR2 SVGEGT. The CDR3 has 15 amino acids. The CDR3: CASKRALADTGELFF. The CDR3 nucleotides read TGTGCCAGCAAGAGAGCGCTAGCGGACACCGGGGAGCTGTTTTTT.

The chain has TRBV27 and TRBJ1-1; 11 nucleotides match TRBD1. The CDR3 is made up of 16 amino acids. Trimming removed 3 bases from V and 4 bases from J; junction bases left unmatched: 7. Germline V gene lookup returns CDR1 MNHEY and CDR2 SMNVEV (reference sequence). The CDR3 spells CASSLGQGVGTTEAFF. The CDR3 region has the DNA TGTGCCAGCAGTTTGGGACAGGGGGTGGGGACCACTGAAGCTTTCTTT.

This clonotype came up a few times. This rearrangement joins TRBV6-5 to TRBJ1-3, with D tentatively TRBD1 (5 bases). The germline V gene has CDR1 MNHEY and CDR2 SVGAGI. The CDR3 is made up of 16 amino acids. The V and J ends lost 6 bases and 0 bases respectively, with 15 bases between them. The CDR3 DNA is TGTGCCAGCAGCTCGCCGGGGGTCGCCTCTGGAAACACCATATATTTT. Amino acids: CASSSPGVASGNTIYF.

The chain combines TRBV7-2 with TRBJ2-5, with a weak D call TRBD2 (6 bases). V gave up 5 bases and J gave up 4 bases, with 14 bases separating them. The CDR3 has 14 residues. Per the germline V gene, CDR1 is SGHTA and CDR2 is FQGNSA. DNA for the CDR3: TGTGCCAGCAGCCCCCTCGCGGGGCCAGAGACCCAGTACTTC. This encodes CASSPLAGPETQYF.

This clonotype was picked up a small number of times. The DNA of the CDR3 is TGTGCCAGCAGTGACCCCCCCGGGACAGGGTTAAACACCGGGGAGCTGTTTTTT. Translation gives CASSDPPGTGLNTGELFF. This chain joins TRBV2 and TRBJ2-2; 9 nucleotides agree with TRBD1. The V gene's germline CDR1 is SNHLY and CDR2 FYNNEI. The CDR3 is 18 residues long. The J segment lost 2 bases and the V segment lost 3 bases, leaving 10 bases of the junction unmatched.

The chain has TRBV7-6 and TRBJ2-7; the match to TRBD2 covers 11 bases. V was pared by 1 base and J by 4 bases, with 9 bases of the junction left unmatched. This CDR3 region has 17 residues. Germline CDR1 reads SGHVS; CDR2 reads FNYEAQ. The CDR3 bases are TGTGCCAGCAGCTTAGATTCGCGGTCTAGCGGGGGGTACGAGCAGTACTTC. Amino acids: CASSLDSRSSGGYEQYF.